One sample yielded the 10 T cell receptor beta chains listed below, sequenced in a study of blood T cell repertoires in COVID-19. TCRdb's copy holds only in-frame clones and misses some; the assay was immunoSEQ multiplex PCR. The profile shows around 160,000 clones, approximately 79% of them singletons. Sequencing input: peripheral blood. These receptors originate from a woman older than 75 with acute or convalescent COVID-19.

This clone showed up just once. The DNA of the CDR3 is TGTGCCAGCAGCGTGGGGCTAGCGGGAGATAACGGGGAGCTGTTTTTT. This encodes CASSVGLAGDNGELFF. The chain carries TRBV9 and TRBJ2-2; 10 nucleotides align to TRBD2. The CDR3 runs to 16 residues. With V trimmed by 2 bases and J by 7 bases, 8 bases remained unmatched. CDR1 is SGDLS and CDR2 is YYNGEE in the germline V gene.

The V gene is TRBV6-5, the J gene TRBJ2-7; D is possibly TRBD1 (5 bases). Trimming cost V 6 bases and J 0 bases, with 12 bases left between them. The CDR3 consists of 14 residues. CDR1 MNHEY and CDR2 SVGAGI come from the germline V gene. In nucleotides, the CDR3 is TGTGCCAGCAGGCCGGACATTAACTCCTACGAGCAGTACTTC. It specifies CASRPDINSYEQYF.

This clone was seen just once. The V call is TRBV5-3, the J call TRBJ1-6; 7 bases line up with TRBD1. TRBV5-3 is an ORF, and what it does is uncertain. V shed 0 bases and J 6 bases; nucleotides not matched to a gene: 6. The CDR3 covers 16 residues. The CDR3 coding sequence is TGTGCCAGAAGCTTGGGACAGGGTTGGGGTAATTCACCCCTCCACTTT. Encoded protein: CARSLGQGWGNSPLHF.

This sequence joins TRBV27 and TRBJ2-1; D gene uncertain. V was pared by 7 bases and J by 1 base, with 11 bases between. The CDR3 covers 14 residues. The germline CDR1 and CDR2 sequences are MNHEY and SMNVEV (reference sequence). The CDR3 here is CASMVGRSYNEQFF. The CDR3 coding sequence is TGTGCCAGCATGGTGGGCCGGTCCTACAATGAGCAGTTCTTC.

This sequence joins TRBV2 and TRBJ1-5; no reliable D call. This CDR3 has 14 residues. Germline V gives CDR1 SNHLY, CDR2 FYNNEI. Trimming cost V 2 bases and J 1 base, with 6 bases left between them. The CDR3 nucleotides are TGTGCCAGCAGTGAACAGTTAAGCAATCAGCCCCAGCATTTT. This gives the protein CASSEQLSNQPQHF.

This clone has just one count. The chain is built from TRBV11-2 and TRBJ2-4; 10 nucleotides align to TRBD2. Germline CDR1 and CDR2: SGHAT and FQNNGV. The V and J ends lost 4 bases and 9 bases, in that order; junction bases with no gene match: 9. This CDR3 is built from 15 residues. CDR3 in amino acids: CASSYVLAGAVIQYF. The DNA of the CDR3 is TGTGCCAGCAGCTACGTCCTAGCGGGAGCGGTCATTCAGTACTTC. Full variable domain (missing parts from reference TRBV11-2 and TRBJ2-4): EAGVAQSPRYKIIEKRQSVAFWCNPISGHATLYWYQQILGQGPKLLIQFQNNGVVDDSQLPKDRFSAERLKGVDSTLKIQPAKLEDSAVYLCASSYVLAGAVIQYFGAGTRLSVL.

The rearrangement joins TRBV5-1 to TRBJ2-7; TRBD1 agrees at 10 bases. Germline trimming cut 2 bases from V and 2 bases from J; bases unmatched to any gene: 4. The V gene's germline CDR1 is SGHRS and CDR2 YFSETQ. The CDR3 is 15 residues long. CDR3 in DNA: TGCGCCAGCAGCTTAGGTGGGACAGGGGCCTACGAGCAGTACTTC. This encodes CASSLGGTGAYEQYF.

This clone was detected only once. The V call is TRBV5-4, the J call TRBJ2-5; possibly TRBD1 for D (5 bases). Germline V gene data show CDR1 as SGHNT and CDR2 as YYREEE (reference sequence). The CDR3 is 13 amino acids. V was cut by 4 bases and J by 2 bases, with 9 bases left in between. The CDR3 nucleotides read TGTGCCAGCAGCCTAGACAGTCAAGAGACCCAGTACTTC. It specifies CASSLDSQETQYF.

The chain combines TRBV9 with TRBJ2-1, with 7 bases that match TRBD2. CDR1 and CDR2 from the germline V gene are SGDLS and YYNGEE. CDR3 length: 15 residues. Germline trimming cut 4 bases from V and 6 bases from J; bases unmatched to any gene: 10. The CDR3 reads CASSPRLASVNEQFF. The CDR3 DNA follows: TGTGCCAGCAGCCCCAGACTAGCTAGCGTCAATGAGCAGTTCTTC.

V is TRBV5-4 and J is TRBJ1-2; weak D call: TRBD1 (6 bases). Germline-derived CDR1 and CDR2 are SGHNT and YYREEE (reference sequence). V was cut by 1 base and J by 4 bases, with 11 bases left in between. This CDR3 contains 14 residues. This CDR3 reads CASSLFGQLYGYTF. DNA of the CDR3: TGTGCCAGCAGCTTGTTTGGACAGCTCTATGGCTACACCTTC.